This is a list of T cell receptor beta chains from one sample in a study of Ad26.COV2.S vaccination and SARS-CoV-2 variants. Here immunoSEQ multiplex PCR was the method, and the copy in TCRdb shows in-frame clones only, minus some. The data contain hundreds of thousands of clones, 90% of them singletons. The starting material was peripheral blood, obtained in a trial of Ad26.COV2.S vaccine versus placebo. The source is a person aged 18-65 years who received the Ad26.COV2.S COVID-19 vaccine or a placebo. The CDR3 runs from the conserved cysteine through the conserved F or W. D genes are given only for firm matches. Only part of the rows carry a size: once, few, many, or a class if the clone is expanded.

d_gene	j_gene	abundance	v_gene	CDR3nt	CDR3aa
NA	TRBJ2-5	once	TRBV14	TGTGCCAGCAGCCAAGCGGGGGGCCTCACCTTAGCGGGCCCCTCGGAGACCCAGTACTTC	CASSQAGGLTLAGPSETQYF
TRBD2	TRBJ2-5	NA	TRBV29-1	TGCAGCGCCCGGGAGGGGCGGAGAGAGACCCAGTACTTC	CSAREGRRETQYF
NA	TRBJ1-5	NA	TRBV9	TGTGCCAGCAGCGTAGGGGCAGGAAATCAGCCCCAGCATTTT	CASSVGAGNQPQHF
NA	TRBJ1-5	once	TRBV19	TGTGCCAGTAGTATAGCCCCCAATCAGCCCCAGCATTTT	CASSIAPNQPQHF
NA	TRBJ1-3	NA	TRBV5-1	TGCGCCAGCAGCCTAGGGACGGACTCTGGAAACACCATATATTTT	CASSLGTDSGNTIYF
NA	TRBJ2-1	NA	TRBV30	TGTGCCTGGTTCCCGCGGTCGGACTACATATACAATGAGCAGTTCTTC	CAWFPRSDYIYNEQFF
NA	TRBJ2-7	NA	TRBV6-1	TGTGCCAGCAGTGATCAAGGGGTCGACTACGAGCAGTACTTC	CASSDQGVDYEQYF
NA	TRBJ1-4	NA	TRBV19	TGTGCCAGTAGTATGGGGGCCAAAAATGAAAAACTGTTTTTT	CASSMGAKNEKLFF
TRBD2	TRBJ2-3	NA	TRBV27	TGTGCCAGCCGACTAGCGGGAGGCACAGATACGCAGTATTTT	CASRLAGGTDTQYF
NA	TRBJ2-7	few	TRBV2	TGTGCCAGCAGTGAAGTGTCGGCGGCGGAGCAGTACTTC	CASSEVSAAEQYF
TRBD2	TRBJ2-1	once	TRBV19	TGTGCCACCGGGACTAGCGGTTACAATGAGCAGTTCTTC	CATGTSGYNEQFF
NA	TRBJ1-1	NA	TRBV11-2	TGTGCCAGCAGCCCGGCCGCTGGTGGAGCTTTCTTT	CASSPAAGGAFF
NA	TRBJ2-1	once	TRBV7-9	TGTGCCAGCAGCCCAGTGTCGTGGGGGAATGAGCAGTTCTTC	CASSPVSWGNEQFF
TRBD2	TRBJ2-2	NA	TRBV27	TGTGCCAGCCCCAGCGGGAGTGACACCGGGGAGCTGTTTTTT	CASPSGSDTGELFF
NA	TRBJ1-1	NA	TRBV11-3	TGTGCCAGCAGCAGGGGTGGGCAGCCGAACACTGAAGCTTTCTTT	CASSRGGQPNTEAFF
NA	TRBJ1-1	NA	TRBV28	TGTGCCAGCAGTTTATCACAGCCGCCGAACACTGAAGCTTTCTTT	CASSLSQPPNTEAFF
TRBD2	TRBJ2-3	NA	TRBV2	TGTGCCAGCAGTGAGAGAGGGGATAGAGCGGGAGACGGTACGCAGTATTTT	CASSERGDRAGDGTQYF
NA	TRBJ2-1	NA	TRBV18	TGTGCCAGCTCACCACCGGAACTGAGCTCCTACAATGAGCAGTTCTTC	CASSPPELSSYNEQFF
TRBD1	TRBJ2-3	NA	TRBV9	TGTGCCAGCAGTCCCCTCCCCCGGGACAGTCAAGATACGCAGTATTTT	CASSPLPRDSQDTQYF
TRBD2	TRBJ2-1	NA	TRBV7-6	TGTGCCAGCAGCTCGAGCTCCGGGACTAGCGGGAGCAATGAGCAGTTCTTC	CASSSSSGTSGSNEQFF
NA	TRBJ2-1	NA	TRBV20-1	TGCAGTGCTAGTGTGATAAGCTCCTACAATGAGCAGTTCTTC	CSASVISSYNEQFF
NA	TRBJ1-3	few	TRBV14	TGTGCCAGCAGCCAAGAAAACGGAAACACCATATATTTT	CASSQENGNTIYF
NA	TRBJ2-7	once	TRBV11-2	TGTGCCAGCAGCTGGCAGGGGGAGCAGTACTTC	CASSWQGEQYF
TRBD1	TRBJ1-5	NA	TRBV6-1	TGTGCCAGCAGTGAATTGGCGGACAGGGGAAATAGCAATCAGCCCCAGCATTTT	CASSELADRGNSNQPQHF
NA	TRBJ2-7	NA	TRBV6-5	TGTGCCAGCAGCCTCTTAGGGGACACGTCACACGAGCAGTACTTC	CASSLLGDTSHEQYF
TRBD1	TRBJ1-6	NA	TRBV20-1	TGCAGTGCTAGTGGGCTGGGACAGGGGTCTGATTCACCCCTCCACTTT	CSASGLGQGSDSPLHF
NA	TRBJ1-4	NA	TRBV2	TGTGCCAGCAGTGTATCCTGGGCGACTAATGAAAAACTGTTTTTT	CASSVSWATNEKLFF
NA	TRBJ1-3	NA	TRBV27	TGTGCCAGCAGTTTACACGGACCTGGAAACACCATATATTTT	CASSLHGPGNTIYF
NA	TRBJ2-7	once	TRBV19	TGTGCCAGTAGTATAGTGGGCAGCTCCTACGAGCAGTACTTC	CASSIVGSSYEQYF
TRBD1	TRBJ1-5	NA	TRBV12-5	TGTGCTAGTGGTTTGGCAGGGGGGTCTCAGCCCCAGCATTTT	CASGLAGGSQPQHF
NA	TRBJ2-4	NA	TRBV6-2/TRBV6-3	TGTGCCAGCAGGCCTTGGGCCACCCAACTGGTCAAAAACATTCAGTACTTC	CASRPWATQLVKNIQYF
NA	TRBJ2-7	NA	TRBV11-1	TGTGCCAGCAGCTTAGAGGGTGGGGAGAGGAACGAGCAGTACTTC	CASSLEGGERNEQYF
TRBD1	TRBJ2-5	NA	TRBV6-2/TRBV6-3	TGTGCCAGCAGTTACCTCCCGGGACAGGGTGACTCCGAGACCCAGTACTTC	CASSYLPGQGDSETQYF
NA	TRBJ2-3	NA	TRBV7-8	TGTGCCAGCAGCTTAGATGGAGTACTAGATACGCAGTATTTT	CASSLDGVLDTQYF
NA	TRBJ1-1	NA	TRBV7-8	TGTGCCAGCAGCCACGTATCCGCGATGAACACTGAAGCTTTCTTT	CASSHVSAMNTEAFF
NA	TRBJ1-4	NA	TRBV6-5	TGTGCCAGCAGTTACGGAGGGTTTTATGAAAAACTGTTTTTT	CASSYGGFYEKLFF
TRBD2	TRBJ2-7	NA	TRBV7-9	TGTGCCAGCAGTCACAGAGGGCGGGAGTTGGTTGACGAGCAGTACTTC	CASSHRGRELVDEQYF
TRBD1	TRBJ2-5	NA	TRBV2	TGTGCCAGCAGTTATGACAGGGGAGAAGAGACCCAGTACTTC	CASSYDRGEETQYF
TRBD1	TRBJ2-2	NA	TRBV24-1	TGTGCCAGTACTACAGGGGTCGGCGGGGAGCTGTTTTTT	CASTTGVGGELFF
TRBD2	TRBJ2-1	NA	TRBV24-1	TGTGCCCGGGGGGGAAGGTGCTCCTACAATGAGCAGTTCTTC	CARGGRCSYNEQFF
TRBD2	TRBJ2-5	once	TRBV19	TGTGCCAGTAGTTTGGAGGGCGGGAGAACGGAGACCCAGTACTTC	CASSLEGGRTETQYF
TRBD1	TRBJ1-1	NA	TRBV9	TGTGCCAGCAGCGTAACAGGGGACGGGAACACTGAAGCTTTCTTT	CASSVTGDGNTEAFF
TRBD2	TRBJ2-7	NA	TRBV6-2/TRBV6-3	TGTGCCAGCAGTTATCGGGTTGCTAGCGGGACCTTCTACGAGCAGTACTTC	CASSYRVASGTFYEQYF
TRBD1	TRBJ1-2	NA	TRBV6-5	TGTGCCAGCAGGAGTACAGGGGGGGATGGCTACACCTTC	CASRSTGGDGYTF
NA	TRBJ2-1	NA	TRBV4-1	TGCGCCAGCAACGGACCACTCGTAAATGAGCAGTTCTTC	CASNGPLVNEQFF
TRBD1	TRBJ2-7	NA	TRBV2	TGTGCCGGGAAGAAAACAGGGGCCGAGCAGTACTTC	CAGKKTGAEQYF
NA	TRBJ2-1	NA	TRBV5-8	TGTGCCAGCAGCTTGGTGGGGCGCGGTCCACATGAGCAGTTCTTC	CASSLVGRGPHEQFF
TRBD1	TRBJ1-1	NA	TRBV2	TGTGCCAGCAGGGACGGACAGGGGGGTGAAGCTTTCTTT	CASRDGQGGEAFF
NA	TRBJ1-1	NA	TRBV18	TGTGCCAGCTCACCGGGTGTGGGGGGCCGAAACACTGAAGCTTTCTTT	CASSPGVGGRNTEAFF
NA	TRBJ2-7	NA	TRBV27	TGTGCCAGCAGTTTAAGAGGACACCTCTCGACAGTTGGCGAGCAGTACTTC	CASSLRGHLSTVGEQYF
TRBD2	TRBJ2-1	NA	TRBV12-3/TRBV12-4	TGTGCCAGCGGACTAGCGGGAGTTAATGAGCAGTTCTTC	CASGLAGVNEQFF
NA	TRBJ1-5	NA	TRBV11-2	TGTGCCAGCAGCTCGGGACTTAATCAGCCCCAGCATTTT	CASSSGLNQPQHF